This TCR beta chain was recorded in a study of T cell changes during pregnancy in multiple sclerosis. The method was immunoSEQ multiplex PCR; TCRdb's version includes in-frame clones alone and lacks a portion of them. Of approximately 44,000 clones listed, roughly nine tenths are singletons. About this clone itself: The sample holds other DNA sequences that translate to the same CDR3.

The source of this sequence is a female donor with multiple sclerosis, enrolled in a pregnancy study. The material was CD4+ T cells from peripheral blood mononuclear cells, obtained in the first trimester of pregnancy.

The CDR3 region is CASRRSLAKNIQYF. The CDR3 DNA reads TGTGCCAGCAGGCGGTCTCTAGCCAAAAACATTCAGTACTTC. This chain links TRBV2 with TRBJ2-4; D is unresolved. V gave up 6 bases and J gave up 0 bases, with 9 bases separating them. The CDR3 is 14 amino acids. The V gene's germline CDR1 is SNHLY and CDR2 FYNNEI. The whole variable domain, filled in from reference TRBV2 and TRBJ2-4, reads EPEVTQTPSHQVTQMGQEVILRCVPISNHLYFYWYRQILGQKVEFLVSFYNNEISEKSEIFDDQFSVERPDGSNFTLKIRSTKLEDSAMYFCASRRSLAKNIQYFGAGTRLSVL.